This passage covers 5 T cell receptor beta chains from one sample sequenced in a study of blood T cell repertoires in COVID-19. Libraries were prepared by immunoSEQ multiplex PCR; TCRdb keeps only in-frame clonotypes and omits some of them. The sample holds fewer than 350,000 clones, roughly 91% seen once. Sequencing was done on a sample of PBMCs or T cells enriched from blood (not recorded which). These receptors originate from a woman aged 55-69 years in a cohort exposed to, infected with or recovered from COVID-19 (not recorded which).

In nucleotides, the CDR3 is TGTGCCAGCAGCTTAAAACTAGCGGGATACAATGAGCAGTTCTTC. It encodes CASSLKLAGYNEQFF. The rearrangement uses TRBV7-3 and TRBJ2-1, with 10 bases identical to TRBD2. Germline V CDR1 and CDR2: SGHTA, FQGTGA. V was pared by 1 base and J by 4 bases, with 1 base of the junction left unmatched. This CDR3 region has 15 residues.

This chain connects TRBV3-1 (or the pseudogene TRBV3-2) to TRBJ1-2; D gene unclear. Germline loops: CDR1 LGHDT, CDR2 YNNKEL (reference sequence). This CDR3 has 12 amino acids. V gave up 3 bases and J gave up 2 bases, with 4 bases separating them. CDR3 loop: CASSQENYGYTF. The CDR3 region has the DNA TGTGCCAGCAGCCAGGAGAACTATGGCTACACCTTC.

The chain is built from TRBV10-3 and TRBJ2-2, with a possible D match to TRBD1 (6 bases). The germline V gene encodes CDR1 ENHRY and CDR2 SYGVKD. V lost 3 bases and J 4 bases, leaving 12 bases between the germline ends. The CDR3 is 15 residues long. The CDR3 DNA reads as TGTGCCATCAGTGATAATCAGGGGATCACCGGGGAGCTGTTTTTT. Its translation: CAISDNQGITGELFF.

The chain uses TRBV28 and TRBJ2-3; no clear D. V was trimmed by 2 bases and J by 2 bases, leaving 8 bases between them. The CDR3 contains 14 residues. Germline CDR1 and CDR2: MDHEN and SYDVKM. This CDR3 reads CASSLERPTDTQYF. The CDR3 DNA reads TGTGCCAGCAGTTTAGAGCGTCCCACAGATACGCAGTATTTT.

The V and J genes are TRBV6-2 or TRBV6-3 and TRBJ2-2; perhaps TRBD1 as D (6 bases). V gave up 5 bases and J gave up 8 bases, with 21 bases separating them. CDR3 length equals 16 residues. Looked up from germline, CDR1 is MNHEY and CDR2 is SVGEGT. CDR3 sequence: CASSPPRVTGRGELFF. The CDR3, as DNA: TGTGCCAGCAGTCCCCCCCGCGTGACAGGTAGGGGGGAGCTGTTTTTT.